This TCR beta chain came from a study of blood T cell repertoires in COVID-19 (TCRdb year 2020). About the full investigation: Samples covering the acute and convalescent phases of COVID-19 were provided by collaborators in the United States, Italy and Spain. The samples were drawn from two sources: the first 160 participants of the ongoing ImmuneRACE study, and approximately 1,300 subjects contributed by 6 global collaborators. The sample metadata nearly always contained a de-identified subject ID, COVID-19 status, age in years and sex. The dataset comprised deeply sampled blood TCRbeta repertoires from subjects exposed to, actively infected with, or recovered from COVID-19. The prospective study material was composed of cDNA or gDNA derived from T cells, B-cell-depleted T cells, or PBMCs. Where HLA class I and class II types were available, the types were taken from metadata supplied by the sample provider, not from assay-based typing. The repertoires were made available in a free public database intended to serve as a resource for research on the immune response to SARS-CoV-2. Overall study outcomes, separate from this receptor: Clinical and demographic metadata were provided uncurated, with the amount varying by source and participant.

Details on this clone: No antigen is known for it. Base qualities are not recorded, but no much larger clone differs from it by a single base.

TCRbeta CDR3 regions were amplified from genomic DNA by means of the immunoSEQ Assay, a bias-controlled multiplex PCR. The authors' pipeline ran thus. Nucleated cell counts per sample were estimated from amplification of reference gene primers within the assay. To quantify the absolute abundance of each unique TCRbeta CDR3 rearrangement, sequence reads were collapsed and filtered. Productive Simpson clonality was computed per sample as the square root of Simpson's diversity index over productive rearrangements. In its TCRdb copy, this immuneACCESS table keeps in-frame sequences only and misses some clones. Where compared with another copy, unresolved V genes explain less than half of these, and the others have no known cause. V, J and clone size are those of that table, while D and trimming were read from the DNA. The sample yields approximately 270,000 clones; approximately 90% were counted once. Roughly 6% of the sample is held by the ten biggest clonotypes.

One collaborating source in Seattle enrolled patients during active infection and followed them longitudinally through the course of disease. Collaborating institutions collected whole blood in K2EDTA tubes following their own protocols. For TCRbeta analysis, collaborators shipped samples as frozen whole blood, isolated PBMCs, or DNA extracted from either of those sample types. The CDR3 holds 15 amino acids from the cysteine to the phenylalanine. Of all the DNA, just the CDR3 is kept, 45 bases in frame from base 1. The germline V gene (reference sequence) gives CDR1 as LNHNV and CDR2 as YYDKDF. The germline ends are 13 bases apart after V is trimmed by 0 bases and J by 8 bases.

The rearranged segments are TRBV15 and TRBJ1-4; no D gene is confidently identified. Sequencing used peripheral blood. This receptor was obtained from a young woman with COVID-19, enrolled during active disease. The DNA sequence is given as TGTGCCACCAGCAGAGATCCGGGTTTTGGGGAAAAACTGTTTTTT. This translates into CATSRDPGFGEKLFF.